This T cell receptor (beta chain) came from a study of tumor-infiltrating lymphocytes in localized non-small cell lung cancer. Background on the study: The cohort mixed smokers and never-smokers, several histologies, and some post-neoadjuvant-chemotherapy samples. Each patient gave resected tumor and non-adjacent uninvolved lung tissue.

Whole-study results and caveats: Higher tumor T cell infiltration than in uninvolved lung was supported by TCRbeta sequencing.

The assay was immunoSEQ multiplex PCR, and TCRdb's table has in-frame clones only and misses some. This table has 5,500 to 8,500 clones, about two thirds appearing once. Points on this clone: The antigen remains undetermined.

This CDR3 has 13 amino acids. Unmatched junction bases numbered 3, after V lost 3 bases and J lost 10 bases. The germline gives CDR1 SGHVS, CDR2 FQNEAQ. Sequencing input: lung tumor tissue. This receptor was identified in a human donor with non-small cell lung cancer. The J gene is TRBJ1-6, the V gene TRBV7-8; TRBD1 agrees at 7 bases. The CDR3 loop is CASSFEGASPLHF. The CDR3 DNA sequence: TGTGCCAGCAGCTTTGAGGGGGCGTCACCCCTCCACTTT.